One sample yielded the 16 T cell receptor beta chains listed below, sequenced in a study of blood T cell repertoires in COVID-19. TCRdb keeps only in-frame clones here, not all; method: immunoSEQ multiplex PCR. The sample holds 200,000 to 250,000 clones, approximately 80% seen once. Sample: PBMCs or T cells enriched from blood (not recorded which). These receptor sequences come from a middle-aged woman with acute COVID-19.

On this clone itself: Other DNA sequences within the sample encode an identical CDR3. The V and J genes are TRBV27 and TRBJ2-7; D is undetermined. The germline V and J ends were trimmed by 0 bases and 3 bases, with 6 bases remaining between them. The CDR3 has 13 amino acids. Germline CDR1 is MNHEY and CDR2 is SMNVEV (reference sequence). Written as DNA, the CDR3 is TGTGCCAGCAGTTTATCTACCGGCTACGAGCAGTACTTC. This translates into CASSLSTGYEQYF.

The chain is built from TRBV11-2 and TRBJ1-5; maybe TRBD1 (6 bases). Trimming removed 5 bases at V and 0 bases at J, with 14 bases between. Germline V gene sequence: CDR1 SGHAT, CDR2 FQNNGV. CDR3 length equals 16 residues. The DNA for the CDR3 is TGTGCCAGCAGCCCAGGGGCAGGGCATAGCAATCAGCCCCAGCATTTT. Its protein product is CASSPGAGHSNQPQHF.

As regards this clone: In the same sample, other DNA sequences code for this CDR3. The chain recombines TRBV5-1 with TRBJ2-2; D gene uncertain. The germline V gene encodes CDR1 SGHRS and CDR2 YFSETQ. V dropped 0 bases and J dropped 1 base, with 4 bases sitting between them. This CDR3 comprises 14 residues. CDR3 DNA: TGCGCCAGCAGCTTGGGTCAGAACACCGGGGAGCTGTTTTTT. This sequence encodes CASSLGQNTGELFF.

This clone was detected only once. This rearrangement joins TRBV5-1 to TRBJ2-3; TRBD2 aligns across 8 bases. Germline V gives CDR1 SGHRS, CDR2 YFSETQ. V shed 3 bases and J 6 bases; nucleotides not matched to a gene: 9. The CDR3 loop spans 15 amino acids. The CDR3 spells CASSWGGGGKDTQYF. The CDR3 DNA sequence: TGCGCCAGCAGCTGGGGCGGCGGGGGGAAGGATACGCAGTATTTT.

The J gene is TRBJ1-6, the V gene TRBV28; no clear D. V was clipped by 5 bases and J by 5 bases, with 7 bases between them. Germline lookup yields CDR1 MDHEN and CDR2 SYDVKM. This CDR3 region has 13 residues. The CDR3 loop reads CASSRSNNSPLHF. The CDR3 DNA reads TGTGCCAGCAGTAGGAGTAATAATTCACCCCTCCACTTT.

The J gene is TRBJ1-1, the V gene TRBV7-9; 11 nucleotides match TRBD1. V trimming: 5 bases; J trimming: 7 bases; junction bases outside the gene matches: 6. Germline V CDR1 and CDR2: SEHNR, FQNEAQ (reference sequence). The CDR3 loop spans 14 amino acids. CDR3 amino acids: CASSTDRGLYEAFF. The DNA for the CDR3 is TGTGCCAGCAGCACGGACAGGGGGCTATATGAAGCTTTCTTT.

V and J are TRBV19 and TRBJ1-5; a possible D gene is TRBD1 (6 bases). There are 20 residues in the CDR3. Germline assignment: CDR1 LNHDA and CDR2 SQIVND (reference sequence). V was clipped by 2 bases and J by 0 bases, with 23 bases between them. CDR3 nucleotides: TGTGCCAGTAGTATAAGGCTGAGGGGGGGCTCGGCCTATAGCAATCAGCCCCAGCATTTT. As protein: CASSIRLRGGSAYSNQPQHF.

The rearrangement joins TRBV6-1 to TRBJ1-6, with 7 bases lining up with TRBD1. This CDR3 region has 16 residues. Germline assignment: CDR1 MNHNS and CDR2 SASEGT. Trimming removed 2 bases from V and 7 bases from J; junction bases left unmatched: 8. This CDR3 reads CASSERTGTENSPLHF. The CDR3, as DNA: TGTGCCAGCAGTGAACGAACCGGGACAGAAAATTCACCCCTCCACTTT.

V gene TRBV5-1 combines with J gene TRBJ2-5, with D maybe TRBD1 (5 bases). The CDR3 runs 15 residues. V was shortened by 0 bases and J by 3 bases, with 12 bases between the two germline ends. CDR1 is SGHRS, CDR2 YFSETQ, per germline. The CDR3 DNA is TGCGCCAGCAGCTTGGGGTCAGGGCCCAAAGAGACCCAGTACTTC. Translating it yields CASSLGSGPKETQYF.

The V call is TRBV24-1, the J call TRBJ2-3, with TRBD1 as a possible D gene (5 bases). The V end lost 1 base, the J end lost 3 bases, and 10 bases lay between the germline ends. CDR3 length: 15 residues. CDR1 and CDR2 from the germline V gene are KGHDR and SFDVKD. CDR3 region: CATSDFRGSTDTQYF. CDR3 nucleotides: TGTGCCACCAGTGATTTTAGGGGCAGTACAGATACGCAGTATTTT.

The chain carries TRBV4-1 and TRBJ1-3; TRBD1 matches 10 bases. Trimming took 6 bases from V and 9 from J; bases not matched to a gene: 8. This CDR3 contains 14 residues. Germline V gene sequence: CDR1 MGHRA, CDR2 YSYEKL. The CDR3 here is CASSPTGGPGTIYF. CDR3 sequence (DNA): TGCGCCAGCAGTCCGACAGGGGGCCCCGGCACCATATATTTT.

This rearrangement joins TRBV28 to TRBJ1-5; no reliable D call. The CDR3 length is 14 residues. The V gene's germline CDR1 is MDHEN and CDR2 SYDVKM. V was clipped by 5 bases and J by 5 bases, with 13 bases between them. The CDR3 reads CASSLQHKYQPQHF. CDR3 nucleotides: TGTGCCAGCAGTCTCCAACACAAGTATCAGCCCCAGCATTTT.

The chain uses TRBV10-1 and TRBJ1-2; D is possibly TRBD1 (5 bases). Germline values: CDR1 WNHNN, CDR2 SYGVQD (reference sequence). Trimming shortened V by 4 bases and J by 1 base, and 10 bases separated the two germline ends. CDR3 length: 14 amino acids. The CDR3 loop reads CASSVRVLNYGYTF. The CDR3 DNA reads TGCGCCAGCAGTGTCAGGGTGCTTAACTATGGCTACACCTTC.

The chain uses TRBV6-2 or TRBV6-3 and TRBJ2-7, with 9 nucleotides matching TRBD1. The J segment lost 3 bases and the V segment lost 4 bases, leaving 13 bases of the junction unmatched. The CDR3 is 17 residues long. Per germline, CDR1 MNHEY and CDR2 SVGEGT. Here the CDR3 reads CASSSTGQGSLGYEQYF. As DNA, the CDR3 is TGTGCCAGCAGTTCTACGGGACAGGGAAGTTTGGGCTACGAGCAGTACTTC.

The chain has TRBV27 and TRBJ2-7; weak D call: TRBD2 (6 bases). In germline, CDR1 is MNHEY, CDR2 SMNVEV (reference sequence). Trimming removed 8 bases from V and 5 bases from J, with 13 bases in between. CDR3 length equals 12 residues. This CDR3 reads CASSSSGHEQYF. For the CDR3, the DNA is TGTGCCAGCTCGAGTAGCGGTCACGAGCAGTACTTC.

The chain recombines TRBV5-6 with TRBJ1-3; 9 positions match TRBD1. This CDR3 is built from 16 residues. Per the germline V gene, CDR1 is SGHDT and CDR2 is YYEEEE. V shed 4 bases, J shed 1 base, and the junction held 6 bases outside the gene matches. CDR3 region: CASSRGTGRSGNTIYF. In nucleotides, the CDR3 is TGTGCCAGCAGCAGAGGGACAGGGCGGTCTGGAAACACCATATATTTT.